The 9 T cell receptor beta chains in this list originate from one sample, sequenced in a study of blood T cell repertoires in COVID-19. Generated by immunoSEQ multiplex PCR, the TCRdb table keeps only in-frame clones and is missing some. The repertoire holds under 90,000 clones, with about 88% as singletons. Sequenced sample: peripheral blood. All receptors come from a man between 65 and 79 years old with active or convalescent COVID-19.

This chain connects TRBV4-1 to TRBJ2-5; D possibly corresponds to TRBD2 (7 bases). CDR1 and CDR2 from the germline V gene are MGHRA and YSYEKL. Trimming took 1 base from V and 3 from J, leaving 18 bases between them. The CDR3 sequence is 17 residues long. The CDR3 protein is CASSQGGRGGWKETQYF. As DNA, the CDR3 is TGCGCCAGCAGCCAAGGGGGGCGGGGAGGGTGGAAAGAGACCCAGTACTTC.

The chain combines TRBV2 with TRBJ2-5, with TRBD1 matching over 10 bases. This CDR3 is 14 amino acids long. V was pared by 4 bases and J by 5 bases, with 4 bases of the junction left unmatched. From germline, CDR1 is SNHLY and CDR2 FYNNEI. The chain's CDR3 is CASSVGTGAETQYF. The CDR3 DNA is TGTGCCAGCAGTGTCGGGACAGGGGCCGAGACCCAGTACTTC.

This chain joins TRBV19 and TRBJ2-1, with 9 bases aligning to TRBD1. This CDR3 has 14 residues. Germline assignment: CDR1 LNHDA and CDR2 SQIVND (reference sequence). V shed 8 bases, J shed 12 bases, and the junction held 14 bases outside the gene matches. DNA for the CDR3: TGTGCCAGTGCCGCCCCGGGACAGGGACAAACGCAGTTCTTC. Its translation is CASAAPGQGQTQFF.

This rearrangement joins TRBV6-1 to TRBJ1-6; D is ambiguous. V was pared by 3 bases and J by 9 bases, with 12 bases between. Germline V CDR1 and CDR2: MNHNS, SASEGT. The CDR3 covers 14 residues. The CDR3 DNA follows: TGTGCCAGCAGTGAGTCGACGTCGGGTTCACCCCTCCACTTT. Its translation: CASSESTSGSPLHF.

The chain employs TRBV9 and TRBJ1-5; 7 bases are shared with TRBD1. The CDR3 sequence is 15 residues long. Trimming at V came to 3 bases and at J to 2 bases, leaving 5 bases not matched to a gene. Germline-derived CDR1 and CDR2 are SGDLS and YYNGEE. Here the CDR3 DNA reads TGTGCCAGCAGCGAGGGACAGAGCGGCAATCAGCCCCAGCATTTT. This sequence encodes CASSEGQSGNQPQHF.

This clone appeared a few times. This chain joins TRBV30 and TRBJ1-5; 9 positions agree with TRBD1. CDR3 size: 14 residues. J lost 5 bases, V lost 2 bases, and 4 bases had no gene match. The germline CDR1 and CDR2 sequences are GTSNPN and SVGIG (reference sequence). CDR3 sequence reads: CAWSRTGDHQPQHF. The CDR3 DNA reads TGTGCCTGGAGTAGGACAGGGGACCATCAGCCCCAGCATTTT. The whole variable domain, filled in from reference TRBV30 and TRBJ1-5, reads SQTIHQWPATLVQPVGSPLSLECTVEGTSNPNLYWYRQAAGRGLQLLFYSVGIGQISSEVPQNLSASRPQDRQFILSSKKLLLSDSGFYLCAWSRTGDHQPQHFGDGTRLSIL.

The rearrangement joins TRBV5-1 to TRBJ2-1, with 9 bases aligning to TRBD2. Germline V lookup: CDR1 SGHRS, CDR2 YFSETQ. The junction had 15 bases not matched to a gene; V was cut back by 3 bases and J by 5 bases. The CDR3 runs to 18 residues. CDR3 sequence (DNA): TGCGCCAGCAGCTCCCCGGGGGGAGCGGGGGGCCTAGACAATGAGCAGTTCTTC. Its translation: CASSSPGGAGGLDNEQFF.

The rearrangement links TRBV7-9 to TRBJ2-2; a possible D gene is TRBD2 (6 bases). The CDR3 is 14 residues long. Germline values: CDR1 SEHNR, CDR2 FQNEAQ (reference sequence). Trimming stripped 4 bases from V and 3 bases from J, with 9 bases between. This CDR3 reads CASSSWEDTGELFF. The DNA for the CDR3 is TGTGCCAGCAGCTCATGGGAGGACACCGGGGAGCTGTTTTTT.

This clone was found a few times. CDR3 bases: TGTGCCAGCAGTTTCAATCCGCTAGTGAACACTGAAGCTTTCTTT. Translation: CASSFNPLVNTEAFF. The rearrangement links TRBV27 to TRBJ1-1; D is undetermined. Germline V lookup: CDR1 MNHEY, CDR2 SMNVEV (reference sequence). Between the trimmed V and J ends, which lost 3 bases and 0 bases, there was a span of 11 bases. The CDR3 consists of 15 residues.